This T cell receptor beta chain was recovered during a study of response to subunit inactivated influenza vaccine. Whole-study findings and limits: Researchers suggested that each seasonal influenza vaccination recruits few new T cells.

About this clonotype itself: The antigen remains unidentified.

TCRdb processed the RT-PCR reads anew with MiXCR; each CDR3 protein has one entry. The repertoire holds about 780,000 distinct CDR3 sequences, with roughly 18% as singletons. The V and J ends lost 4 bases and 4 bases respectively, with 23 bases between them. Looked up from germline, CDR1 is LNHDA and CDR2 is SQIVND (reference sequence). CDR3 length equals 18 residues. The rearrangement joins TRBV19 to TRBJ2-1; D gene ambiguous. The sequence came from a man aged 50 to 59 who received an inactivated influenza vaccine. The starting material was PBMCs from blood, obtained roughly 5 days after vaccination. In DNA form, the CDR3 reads TGTGCCAGTAGTAGAACCCTCCTCTCAGCAAACCTGTACAATGAGCAGTTCTTC. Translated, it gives CASSRTLLSANLYNEQFF.